The sequence of this T cell receptor (beta chain) was determined in a study of siplizumab effects on memory and regulatory T cells. The CDR3 covers 14 residues. V lost 6 bases and J lost 5, with 16 bases in between. Germline CDR1 is SNHLY and CDR2 is FYNNEI. Broader study findings: In controls, about 28% of mappable alloreactive CD4+ clones were Treg-derived on average, versus roughly 74% with siplizumab.

About this clone: The antigen is not known.

Every sample had approximately 10^5 of its TCR templates assayed. Produced via immunoSEQ multiplex PCR; TCRdb's table is partial and in-frame only. The table shows around 94,000 clones, with roughly 90% occurring only once. V gene TRBV2 combines with J gene TRBJ1-1; maybe TRBD1 (5 bases). The material sequenced was CD4+ T cells sorted from blood. The sequence was obtained from a human donor in good health. Here the CDR3 DNA reads TGTGCCAGCAGATCCGGGACGCGCAGGACTGAAGCTTTCTTT. Protein product: CASRSGTRRTEAFF. The full variable domain, in which reference TRBV2 and TRBJ1-1 provide the parts outside the CDR3, is EPEVTQTPSHQVTQMGQEVILRCVPISNHLYFYWYRQILGQKVEFLVSFYNNEISEKSEIFDDQFSVERPDGSNFTLKIRSTKLEDSAMYFCASRSGTRRTEAFFGQGTRLTVV.